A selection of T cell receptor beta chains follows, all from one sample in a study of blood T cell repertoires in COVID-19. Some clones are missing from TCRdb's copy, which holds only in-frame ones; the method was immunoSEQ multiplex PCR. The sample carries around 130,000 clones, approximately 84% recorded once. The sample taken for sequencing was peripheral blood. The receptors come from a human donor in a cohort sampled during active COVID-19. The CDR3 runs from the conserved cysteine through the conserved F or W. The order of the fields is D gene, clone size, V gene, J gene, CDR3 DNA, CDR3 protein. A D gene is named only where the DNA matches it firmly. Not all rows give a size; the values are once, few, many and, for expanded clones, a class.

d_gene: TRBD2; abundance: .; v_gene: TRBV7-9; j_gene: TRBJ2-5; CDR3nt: TGTGCCAGCAGTCAGGGTGGGCTAGCGGGGGCCCAGAAGGGAGAGACCCAGTACTTC; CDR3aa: CASSQGGLAGAQKGETQYF
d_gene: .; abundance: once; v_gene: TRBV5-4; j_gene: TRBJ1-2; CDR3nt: TGTGCCAGCAGCACCGGACAAACGCAGGGCTACACCTTC; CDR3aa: CASSTGQTQGYTF
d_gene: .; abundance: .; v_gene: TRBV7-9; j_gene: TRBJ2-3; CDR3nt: TGTGCCAGCAGCCTCGGGGTAACTAGGAAGGCTAGCACAGATACGCAGTATTTT; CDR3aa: CASSLGVTRKASTDTQYF
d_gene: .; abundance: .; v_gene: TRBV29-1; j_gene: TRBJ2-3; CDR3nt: TGCAGCGTTGGCGAAGATACGCAGTATTTT; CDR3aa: CSVGEDTQYF
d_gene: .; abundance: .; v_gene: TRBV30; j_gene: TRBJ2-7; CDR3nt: TGTGCCTGGGCTAACAGGGTCGTCGCCTACGAGCAGTACTTC; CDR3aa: CAWANRVVAYEQYF
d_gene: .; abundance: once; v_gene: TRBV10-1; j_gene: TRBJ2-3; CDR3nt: TGCGCCAGCAGTCCTAATATCGGGGCAGATACGCAGTATTTT; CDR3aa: CASSPNIGADTQYF
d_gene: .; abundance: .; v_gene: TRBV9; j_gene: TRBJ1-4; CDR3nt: TGTGCCAGCAGCCCCCGAGTTGCAACTAATGAAAAACTGTTTTTT; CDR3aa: CASSPRVATNEKLFF
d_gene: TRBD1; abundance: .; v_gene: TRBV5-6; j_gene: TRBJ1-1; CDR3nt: TGTGCCAGCAGCGTAGGGGGACAGGGGTTGAGGAACACTGAAGCTTTCTTT; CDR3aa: CASSVGGQGLRNTEAFF
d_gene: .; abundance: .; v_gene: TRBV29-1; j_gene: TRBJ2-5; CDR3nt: TGCAGCGTTGATCCAGGGGATGGGCAAGAGACCCAGTACTTC; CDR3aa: CSVDPGDGQETQYF
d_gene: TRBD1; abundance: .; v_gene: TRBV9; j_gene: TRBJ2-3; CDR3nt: TGTGCCAGCAGCGTAGATCCCCTAGGGGGCTTTCGCACAGATACGCAGTATTTT; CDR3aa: CASSVDPLGGFRTDTQYF
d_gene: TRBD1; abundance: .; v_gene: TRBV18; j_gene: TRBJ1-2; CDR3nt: TGTGCCAGCTCACCTTCCCGACCCGGACAGGGAGTATTCGGCTACACCTTC; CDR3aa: CASSPSRPGQGVFGYTF
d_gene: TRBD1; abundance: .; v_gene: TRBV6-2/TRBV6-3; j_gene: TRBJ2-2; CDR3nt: TGTGCCAGCAGTTACTCCACAGGACAGGGGATTTACACCGGGGAGCTGTTTTTT; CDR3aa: CASSYSTGQGIYTGELFF
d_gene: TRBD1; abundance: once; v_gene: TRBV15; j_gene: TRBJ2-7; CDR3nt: TGTGCCACCAGCAGTTGGGGACAGACTGTGGGGACAGGGGACGAGCAGTACTTC; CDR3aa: CATSSWGQTVGTGDEQYF
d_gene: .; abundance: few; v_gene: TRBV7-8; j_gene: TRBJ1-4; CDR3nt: TGTGCCAGCAGCAGAGGAGGTGAAAAACTGTTTTTT; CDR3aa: CASSRGGEKLFF
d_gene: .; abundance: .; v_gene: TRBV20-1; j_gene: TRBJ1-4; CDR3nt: TGCAGTGCTAGTCTAGGGGCGCGGTTTGAAAAACTGTTTTTT; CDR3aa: CSASLGARFEKLFF
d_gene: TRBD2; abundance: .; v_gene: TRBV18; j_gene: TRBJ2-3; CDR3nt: TGTGCCAGCTCACCAAACATCGGACTAGCGGGGGCGAAGGACACAGATACGCAGTATTTT; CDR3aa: CASSPNIGLAGAKDTDTQYF
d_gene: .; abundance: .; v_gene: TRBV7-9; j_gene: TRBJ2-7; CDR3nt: TGTGCCAGCAGCTTAGTCTCTAGCTACGAGCAGTACTTC; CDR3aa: CASSLVSSYEQYF
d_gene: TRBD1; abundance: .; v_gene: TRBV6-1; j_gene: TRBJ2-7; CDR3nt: TGTGCCAGCAGTGAGGCGTGGGCAGGGGGTGGAGAGCAGTACTTC; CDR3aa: CASSEAWAGGGEQYF
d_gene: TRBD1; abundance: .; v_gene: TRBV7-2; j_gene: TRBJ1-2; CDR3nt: TGTGCCAGCAGCCCCCGGACAGGACATAACTATGGCTACACCTTC; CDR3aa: CASSPRTGHNYGYTF
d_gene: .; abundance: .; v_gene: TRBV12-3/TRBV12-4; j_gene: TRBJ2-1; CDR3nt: TGTGCCAGCACTCGGGGATTTGATGAGCAGTTCTTC; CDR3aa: CASTRGFDEQFF
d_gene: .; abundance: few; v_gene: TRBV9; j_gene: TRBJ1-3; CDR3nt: TGTGCCAGCAGCGTAGAGGCCTCCGGGGGGGGAAACACCATATATTTT; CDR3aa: CASSVEASGGGNTIYF
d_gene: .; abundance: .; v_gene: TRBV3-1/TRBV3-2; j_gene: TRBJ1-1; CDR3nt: TGTGCCAGCAGCCAAGACCCAGTCATGAACACTGAAGCTTTCTTT; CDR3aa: CASSQDPVMNTEAFF
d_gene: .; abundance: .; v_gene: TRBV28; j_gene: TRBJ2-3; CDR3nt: TGTGCCAGCAGTGGCGGCCTTTTTGGAGGCGATACGCAGTATTTT; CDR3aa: CASSGGLFGGDTQYF
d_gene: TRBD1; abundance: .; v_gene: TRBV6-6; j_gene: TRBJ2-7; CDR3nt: TGTGCCAGCAGTACCGGGACAGGGACTTCGTACTTC; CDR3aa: CASSTGTGTSYF
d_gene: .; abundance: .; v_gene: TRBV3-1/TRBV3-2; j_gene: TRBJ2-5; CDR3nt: TGTGCCAGCAGCCGGCGCGGTCTTTCTTTCTCTGAGACCCAGTACTTC; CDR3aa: CASSRRGLSFSETQYF
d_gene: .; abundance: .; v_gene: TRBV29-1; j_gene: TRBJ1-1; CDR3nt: TGCAGCGTTGTTAAGACAGTGAACACTGAAGCTTTCTTT; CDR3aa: CSVVKTVNTEAFF
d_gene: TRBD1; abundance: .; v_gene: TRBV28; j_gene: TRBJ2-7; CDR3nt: TGTGCCAGCAGTGGACAGGGGAGGGAGCAGTACTTC; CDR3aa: CASSGQGREQYF
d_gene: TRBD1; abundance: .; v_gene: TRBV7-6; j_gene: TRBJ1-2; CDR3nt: TGTGCCAGCAGCCCAACAGGGGCTTGGGGCTACACCTTC; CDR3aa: CASSPTGAWGYTF
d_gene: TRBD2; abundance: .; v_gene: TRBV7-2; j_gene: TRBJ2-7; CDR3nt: TGTGCCAGCAGCTCCCCCGGGACTACGGCCTACGAGCAGTACTTC; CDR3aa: CASSSPGTTAYEQYF
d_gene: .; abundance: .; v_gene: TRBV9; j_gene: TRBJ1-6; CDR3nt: TGTGCCAGCAGCGTTCCGGGACAAGGGGACCTGAATTCACCCCTCCACTTT; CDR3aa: CASSVPGQGDLNSPLHF
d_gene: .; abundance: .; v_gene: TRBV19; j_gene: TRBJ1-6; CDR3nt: TGTGCCAGTAGTGAACAGGGAAGGGGTTCTTCACCCCTCCACTTT; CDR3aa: CASSEQGRGSSPLHF
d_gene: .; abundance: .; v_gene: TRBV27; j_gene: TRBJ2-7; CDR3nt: TGTGCCAGCAGGCGTAGGGGATCCTACGAGCAGTACTTC; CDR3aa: CASRRRGSYEQYF
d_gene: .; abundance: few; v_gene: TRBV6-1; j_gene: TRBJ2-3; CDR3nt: TGTGCCAGCAGTGACGCGAGACGGGTAGCTAGCACAGATACGCAGTATTTT; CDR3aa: CASSDARRVASTDTQYF
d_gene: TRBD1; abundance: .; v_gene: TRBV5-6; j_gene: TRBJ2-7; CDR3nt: TGTGCCAGCAGCGCATCGGACAGGGAGAGGGAGCAGTACTTC; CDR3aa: CASSASDREREQYF
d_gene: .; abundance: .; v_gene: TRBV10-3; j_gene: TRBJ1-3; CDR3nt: TGTGCCATCAGTGGTCAGAATCCGCTCTCTGGAAACACCATATATTTT; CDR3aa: CAISGQNPLSGNTIYF